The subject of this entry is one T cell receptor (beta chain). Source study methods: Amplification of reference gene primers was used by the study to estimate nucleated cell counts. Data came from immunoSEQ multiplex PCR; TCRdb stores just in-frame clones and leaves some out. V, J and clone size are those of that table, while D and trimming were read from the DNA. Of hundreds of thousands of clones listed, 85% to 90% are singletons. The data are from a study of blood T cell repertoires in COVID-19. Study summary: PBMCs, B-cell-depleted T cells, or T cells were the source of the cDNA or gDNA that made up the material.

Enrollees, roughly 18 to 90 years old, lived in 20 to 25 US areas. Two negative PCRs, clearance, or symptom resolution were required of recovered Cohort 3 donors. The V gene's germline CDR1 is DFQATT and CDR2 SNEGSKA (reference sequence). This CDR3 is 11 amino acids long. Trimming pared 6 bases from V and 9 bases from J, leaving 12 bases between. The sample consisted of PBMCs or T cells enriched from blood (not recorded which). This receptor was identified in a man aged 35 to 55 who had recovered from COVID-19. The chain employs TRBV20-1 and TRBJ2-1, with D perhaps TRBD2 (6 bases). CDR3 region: CSAPGEIEQFF. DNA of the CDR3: TGCAGTGCCCCGGGGGAGATTGAGCAGTTCTTC.